This T cell receptor (beta chain) is from a study of memory CD4+ T cells and cytomegalovirus serostatus. Concerning this clone itself: Its antigen is currently unknown.

The CDR3 loop spans 15 amino acids. V dropped 5 bases and J dropped 2 bases, with 13 bases sitting between them. From germline, CDR1 is MNHEY and CDR2 SVGAGI. The sort gate was single viable CD3+CD4+CD8-CD45RO+ cells for memory CD4+ T cells. The protocol was immunoSEQ multiplex PCR, while the TCRdb copy is restricted to in-frame clones and leaves out a portion. The sample has about 59,000 clones, roughly three quarters seen once; the top ten hold about 1%. General observations from the study: About 40% of the roughly 160 known CMV-associated TCRbeta sequences appeared in CD4+ memory.

This chain connects TRBV6-5 to TRBJ1-5, with D perhaps TRBD1 (5 bases). The TCR originated in an adult in good health and CMV-seronegative. Sequenced material: memory CD4+ T cells from blood. The CDR3 is CASSPGTLGNQPQHF. CDR3 DNA sequence: TGTGCCAGCAGTCCCGGGACGTTGGGCAATCAGCCCCAGCATTTT.